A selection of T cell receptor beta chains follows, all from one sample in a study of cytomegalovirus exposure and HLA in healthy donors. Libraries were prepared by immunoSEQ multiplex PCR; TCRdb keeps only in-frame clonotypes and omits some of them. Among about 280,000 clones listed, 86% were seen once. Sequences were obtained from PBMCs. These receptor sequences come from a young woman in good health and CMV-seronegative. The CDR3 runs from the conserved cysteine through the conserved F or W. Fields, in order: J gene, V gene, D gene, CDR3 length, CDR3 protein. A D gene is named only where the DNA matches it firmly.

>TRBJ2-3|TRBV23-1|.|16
CASSQFLGHSTDTQYF
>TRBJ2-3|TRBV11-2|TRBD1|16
CASSLETGLGTDTQYF
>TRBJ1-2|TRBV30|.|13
CAWNEAPLSGYTF
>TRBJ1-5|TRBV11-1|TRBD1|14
CASSLEGGGQPQHF
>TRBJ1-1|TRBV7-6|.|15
CASSVQGREGTEAFF
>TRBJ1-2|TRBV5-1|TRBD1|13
CASSLQDRDGYTF
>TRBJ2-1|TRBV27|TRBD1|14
CASSFVQGAGEQFF
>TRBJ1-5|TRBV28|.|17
CASSFQGSVFSNQPQHF
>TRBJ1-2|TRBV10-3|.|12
CAINSDSYGYTF
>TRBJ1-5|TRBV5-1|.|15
CASSLDGESGQPQHF
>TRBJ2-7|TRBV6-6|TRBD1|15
CASRSGTGGFDEQYF
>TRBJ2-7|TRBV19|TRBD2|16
CASSSHPGRTRYEQYF
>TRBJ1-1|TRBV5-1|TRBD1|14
CASRRGQENTEAFF
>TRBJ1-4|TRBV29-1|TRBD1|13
CSVRTGWNEKLFF
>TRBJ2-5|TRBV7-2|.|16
CASSLFAGLKKETQYF
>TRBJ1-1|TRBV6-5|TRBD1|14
CASGGDRGITEAFF
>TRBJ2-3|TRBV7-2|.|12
CASLYITDTQYF
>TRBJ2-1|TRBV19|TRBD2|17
CASSRELTSVTYNEQFF
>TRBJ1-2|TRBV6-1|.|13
CASSVTVSYGYTF
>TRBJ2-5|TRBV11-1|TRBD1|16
CASSLADRGIGETQYF
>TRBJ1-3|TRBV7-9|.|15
CASSLDGSDGNTIYF
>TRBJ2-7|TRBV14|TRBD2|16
CASSQGGLVSSYEQYF
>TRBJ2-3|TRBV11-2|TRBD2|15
CASSFATSRADTQYF
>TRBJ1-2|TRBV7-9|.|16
CASSFSMEGRNYGYTF
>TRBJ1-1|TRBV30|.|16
CAWRGRGHPPTAEAFF
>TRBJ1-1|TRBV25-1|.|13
CASSRGFNTEAFF
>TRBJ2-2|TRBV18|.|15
CASSAGRGSTGELFF
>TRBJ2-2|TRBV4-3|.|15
CASSQGIGGTGELFF
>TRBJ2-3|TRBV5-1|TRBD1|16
CASSRTGGAGTDTQYF
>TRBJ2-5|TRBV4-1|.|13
CASSLGPQETQYF
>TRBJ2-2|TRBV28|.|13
CASSFPNTGELFF
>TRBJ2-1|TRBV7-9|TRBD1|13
CASRPRGYNEQFF
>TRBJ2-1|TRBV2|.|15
CASSEHRSSYNEQFF
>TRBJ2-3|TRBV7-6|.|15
CASSLAPGETDTQYF
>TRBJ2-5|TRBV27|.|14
CASSLVAAKETQYF
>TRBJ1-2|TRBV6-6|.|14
CASSRRTEEYGYTF
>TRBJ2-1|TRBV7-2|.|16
CASSSHLIIGEDEQFF
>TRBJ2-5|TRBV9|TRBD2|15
CASSVETSIGETQYF
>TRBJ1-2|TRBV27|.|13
CASSQLPTYGYTF
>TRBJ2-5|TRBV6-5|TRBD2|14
CASSSHGGGETQYF
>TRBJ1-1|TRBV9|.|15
CASSHHREGAAEAFF
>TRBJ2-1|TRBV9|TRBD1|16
CASSLRGDRAYNEQFF
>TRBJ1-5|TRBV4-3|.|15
CASSQDPGLDQPQHF
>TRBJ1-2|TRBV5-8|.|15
CASSGIGGPGRGYTF
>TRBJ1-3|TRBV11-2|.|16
CAIRGVPPRSGNTIYF
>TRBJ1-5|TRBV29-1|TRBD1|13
CSVADRDNQPQHF
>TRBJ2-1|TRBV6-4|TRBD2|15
CASSDSNSGFNEQFF
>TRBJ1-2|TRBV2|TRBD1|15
CASSIDRALSGGYTF
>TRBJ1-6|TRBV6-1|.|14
CASSEGRNNSPLHF
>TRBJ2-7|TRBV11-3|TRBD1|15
CASSLDGTGGYEQYF
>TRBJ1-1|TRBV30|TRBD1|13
CAWGGQGNTEAFF
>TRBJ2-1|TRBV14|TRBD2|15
CASSQTSGKYNEQFF
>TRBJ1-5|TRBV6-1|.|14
CASSVGTGNQPQHF
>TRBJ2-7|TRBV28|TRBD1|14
CASRRQGASYEQYF
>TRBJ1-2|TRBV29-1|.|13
CSVDREGYYGYTF